A single sample gave rise to the 11 T cell receptor beta chains below, sequenced in a study of OX40 agonist ivuxolimab in advanced cancers. The method was immunoSEQ multiplex PCR; TCRdb's version includes in-frame clones alone and lacks a portion of them. Altogether about 50,000 clones are present, approximately 80% being singletons, with the ten largest covering under 4%. This specimen was CD4+ or CD8+ T cells sorted from blood, taken in a trial of the OX40 agonist ivuxolimab. Source of these receptors: an adult with an advanced solid tumor such as melanoma, head and neck, liver or kidney cancer.

The chain uses TRBV10-3 and TRBJ1-1; 10 bases map to TRBD1. The CDR3 totals 15 residues. From germline, CDR1 is ENHRY and CDR2 SYGVKD. Trimming at V came to 3 bases and at J to 6 bases, leaving 7 bases not matched to a gene. CDR3 sequence: CAISDSGQGVSEAFF. CDR3 DNA: TGTGCCATCAGTGATAGTGGACAGGGGGTATCTGAAGCTTTCTTT.

The rearrangement links TRBV29-1 to TRBJ1-4, with TRBD1 identical over 8 bases. The CDR3 has 12 amino acids. Looked up from germline, CDR1 is SQVTM and CDR2 is ANQGSEA. V trimming: 4 bases; J trimming: 7 bases; junction bases outside the gene matches: 2. The CDR3 nucleotides are TGCAGCGTTGTAGGGACAGGTGAAAAACTGTTTTTT. This encodes CSVVGTGEKLFF. The full variable domain, completed using reference TRBV29-1 and TRBJ1-4, is SAVISQKPSRDICQRGTSLTIQCQVDSQVTMMFWYRQQPGQSLTLIATANQGSEATYESGFVIDKFPISRPNLTFSTLTVSNMSPEDSSIYLCSVVGTGEKLFFGSGTQLSVL.

The chain links TRBV7-9 to TRBJ1-2, with D maybe TRBD1 (5 bases). Trimming pared 0 bases from V and 1 base from J, leaving 6 bases between. CDR3 length: 14 amino acids. The germline gives CDR1 SEHNR, CDR2 FQNEAQ (reference sequence). CDR3 sequence reads: CASSLATVNYGYTF. CDR3 bases: TGTGCCAGCAGCTTAGCGACAGTTAACTATGGCTACACCTTC.

A few counts support this clone. The chain couples TRBV4-2 to TRBJ2-7; D could derive from TRBD1 or TRBD2 (6 bases each). The CDR3 is 15 amino acids. The V and J ends lost 4 bases and 2 bases respectively, with 15 bases between them. The germline CDR1 and CDR2 sequences are LGHNA and YNFKEQ. CDR3 sequence: CASSPRRGATYEQYF. DNA for the CDR3: TGTGCCAGCAGCCCCAGAAGGGGGGCGACCTACGAGCAGTACTTC.

The chain has TRBV10-3 and TRBJ1-2; D may be TRBD1 (5 bases). Germline V gene sequence: CDR1 ENHRY, CDR2 SYGVKD. The V gene lost 4 bases and the J gene lost 6 bases, with 12 bases spanning the gap. There are 13 residues in the CDR3. In DNA, the CDR3 is TGTGCCATCAGTGGCAGGGAGGTTGATGGCTACACCTTC. Translated, it gives CAISGREVDGYTF.

The J gene is TRBJ2-5, the V gene TRBV30; the D is unclear. V lost 0 bases to trimming and J lost 2 bases, with 7 bases between them. The CDR3 covers 13 residues. Germline V CDR1 and CDR2: GTSNPN, SVGIG (reference sequence). CDR3 DNA sequence: TGTGCCTGGAGTGTACTACTTCAAGAGACCCAGTACTTC. Protein product: CAWSVLLQETQYF.

The V call is TRBV7-3, the J call TRBJ2-6, with D uncertain. This CDR3 spans 14 amino acids. The germline V and J ends were trimmed by 1 base and 2 bases, with 3 bases remaining between them. The germline V gene encodes CDR1 SGHTA and CDR2 FQGTGA. The CDR3 DNA is TGTGCCAGCAGCTTAAGAGCTGGGGCCAACGTCCTGACTTTC. Protein sequence: CASSLRAGANVLTF.

The V and J genes are TRBV12-5 and TRBJ2-1, with 12 bases that match TRBD2. Germline CDR1 is LGHNT and CDR2 is FRNRAP. The J segment lost 6 bases and the V segment lost 6 bases, leaving 12 bases of the junction unmatched. The CDR3 extends over 17 amino acids. This CDR3 is CASGLGLLAGGGNEQFF. The CDR3 DNA reads TGTGCTAGTGGCCTGGGGTTACTAGCGGGGGGAGGCAATGAGCAGTTCTTC.

The count of this clone is one. V gene TRBV5-5 combines with J gene TRBJ2-7; TRBD2 is a possible D gene (6 bases). From germline, CDR1 is SGHKS and CDR2 YYEKEE (reference sequence). This CDR3 is 14 amino acids long. V gave up 3 bases and J gave up 6 bases, with 16 bases separating them. The CDR3 loop is CASSSLASVSEQYF. The CDR3 nucleotides read TGTGCCAGCAGCTCCTTAGCTAGCGTGAGCGAGCAGTACTTC.

The table lists this clone with a count of one. V gene TRBV27 combines with J gene TRBJ1-2; D call uncertain. The V and J ends lost 6 bases and 5 bases respectively, with 16 bases between them. The V gene's germline CDR1 is MNHEY and CDR2 SMNVEV (reference sequence). The CDR3 is 14 residues long. CDR3: CASRALFLDYGYTF. The CDR3 DNA sequence: TGTGCCAGCAGAGCGCTATTCTTAGATTATGGCTACACCTTC.

Notes on this clone: One end of the junction is discordant with germline, which a read error may explain. The V gene is TRBV5-6, the J gene TRBJ1-2; 9 positions agree with TRBD1. Germline CDR1 and CDR2: SGHDT and YYEEEE. The CDR3 covers 14 residues. The CDR3: CASSRTGVNSGYTF. The CDR3 DNA reads as TGTGCCAGCAGCCGGACAGGGGTGAACTCTGGCTACACCTTC.